Listed below are T cell receptor beta chains from one sample, sequenced in a study of cytomegalovirus exposure and HLA in healthy donors. Sequencing used immunoSEQ multiplex PCR; TCRdb keeps in-frame clones, though not all of them. The sample holds approximately 100,000 clones, 60% to 80% seen once. Sequencing used PBMCs. The receptors were gathered from a man aged 50-60 years in good health and CMV-seropositive. CDR3s include the opening cysteine and the closing phenylalanine or tryptophan. D genes are given only for firm matches. Only part of the rows carry a size: once, few, many, or a class if the clone is expanded.

J: TRBJ1-2; D: NA; size: NA; V: TRBV30; CDR3: CAWSDGYYGYTF; DNA: TGTGCCTGGAGTGACGGTTACTATGGCTACACCTTC
J: TRBJ1-1; D: NA; size: NA; V: TRBV27; CDR3: CASSLGGEAFF; DNA: TGTGCCAGCAGTTTAGGGGGGGAAGCTTTCTTT
J: TRBJ2-7; D: TRBD2; size: NA; V: TRBV6-5; CDR3: CASDLGTTFTYEQYF; DNA: TGTGCCAGCGACCTGGGGACTACCTTCACCTACGAGCAGTACTTC
J: TRBJ2-1; D: TRBD2; size: NA; V: TRBV4-1; CDR3: CASSPIPGTSGGQFYNEQFF; DNA: TGCGCCAGCAGCCCTATCCCGGGGACTAGCGGGGGCCAATTCTACAATGAGCAGTTCTTC
J: TRBJ2-3; D: TRBD2; size: NA; V: TRBV7-3; CDR3: CASSLTVLAGGDTQYF; DNA: TGTGCCAGCAGCTTAACGGTATTAGCGGGAGGAGATACGCAGTATTTT
J: TRBJ2-7; D: TRBD2; size: NA; V: TRBV5-6; CDR3: CASSPLKRGASYEQYF; DNA: TGTGCCAGCAGCCCCCTAAAGCGGGGGGCCTCCTACGAGCAGTACTTC
J: TRBJ1-1; D: NA; size: NA; V: TRBV18; CDR3: CASSPPAGRKETEAFF; DNA: TGTGCCAGCTCACCACCGGCAGGGCGAAAGGAGACTGAAGCTTTCTTT
J: TRBJ1-1; D: NA; size: NA; V: TRBV5-1; CDR3: CASSLAGARGNTEAFF; DNA: TGCGCCAGCAGCTTGGCCGGGGCCAGGGGGAACACTGAAGCTTTCTTT
J: TRBJ1-2; D: TRBD1; size: few; V: TRBV5-5; CDR3: CASSPDREGYTF; DNA: TGTGCCAGCAGCCCGGACAGGGAGGGCTACACCTTC
J: TRBJ1-4; D: NA; size: NA; V: TRBV9; CDR3: CASSVGLTLEKLFF; DNA: TGTGCCAGCAGCGTGGGCTTAACCTTGGAAAAACTGTTTTTT
J: TRBJ2-5; D: TRBD2; size: NA; V: TRBV19; CDR3: CASIGLAGDIQETQYF; DNA: TGTGCCAGTATCGGACTAGCGGGGGATATCCAAGAGACCCAGTACTTC
J: TRBJ1-6; D: NA; size: NA; V: TRBV7-8; CDR3: CASSPRENSPLHF; DNA: TGTGCCAGCAGCCCAAGAGAAAATTCACCCCTCCACTTT
J: TRBJ2-5; D: NA; size: NA; V: TRBV5-1; CDR3: CASSFDSQETQYF; DNA: TGCGCCAGCAGCTTTGACAGTCAAGAGACCCAGTACTTC
J: TRBJ1-2; D: TRBD1; size: NA; V: TRBV27; CDR3: CASRSGGAIAFYGYTF; DNA: TGTGCCAGCAGGTCAGGGGGCGCGATCGCCTTCTATGGCTACACCTTC
J: TRBJ1-1; D: NA; size: NA; V: TRBV7-2; CDR3: CASSLAGAAEAFF; DNA: TGTGCCAGCAGCTTAGCGGGGGCCGCTGAAGCTTTCTTT
J: TRBJ2-6; D: NA; size: NA; V: TRBV6-4; CDR3: CASSPNRAGANVLTF; DNA: TGTGCCAGCAGCCCTAACAGGGCTGGGGCCAACGTCCTGACTTTC
J: TRBJ2-3; D: NA; size: NA; V: TRBV7-8; CDR3: CASSLNGRENTQYF; DNA: TGTGCCAGCAGCTTGAATGGTAGAGAGAATACGCAGTATTTT
J: TRBJ1-1; D: NA; size: NA; V: TRBV9; CDR3: CASSAYGGGDTEAFF; DNA: TGTGCCAGCAGCGCCTATGGGGGAGGGGACACTGAAGCTTTCTTT
J: TRBJ2-2; D: NA; size: NA; V: TRBV10-3; CDR3: CAISERRENTGELFF; DNA: TGTGCCATCAGTGAGCGGCGGGAGAACACCGGGGAGCTGTTTTTT
J: TRBJ1-3; D: NA; size: few; V: TRBV10-3; CDR3: CASLGEGGPGNTIYF; DNA: TGTGCCAGCCTAGGGGAGGGGGGCCCTGGAAACACCATATATTTT
J: TRBJ2-3; D: NA; size: NA; V: TRBV5-1; CDR3: CASSLGAYTDTQYF; DNA: TGCGCCAGCAGCTTAGGAGCGTACACAGATACGCAGTATTTT
J: TRBJ2-1; D: NA; size: NA; V: TRBV5-1; CDR3: CASSLRVSSYNEQFF; DNA: TGCGCCAGCAGCTTACGGGTCAGCTCCTACAATGAGCAGTTCTTC
J: TRBJ1-1; D: NA; size: NA; V: TRBV9; CDR3: CASSVRPSGSTEAFF; DNA: TGTGCCAGCAGCGTACGACCGTCGGGGAGTACTGAAGCTTTCTTT
J: TRBJ1-6; D: TRBD1; size: NA; V: TRBV6-1; CDR3: CASSTQGGANSPLHF; DNA: TGTGCCAGCAGTACTCAGGGGGGAGCAAATTCACCCCTCCACTTT
J: TRBJ2-5; D: TRBD2; size: few; V: TRBV6-6; CDR3: CATKRGTAETQYF; DNA: TGTGCCACTAAGCGGGGGACCGCGGAGACCCAGTACTTC
J: TRBJ1-1; D: NA; size: NA; V: TRBV9; CDR3: CASSPIRGEAFF; DNA: TGTGCCAGCAGCCCTATTAGAGGTGAAGCTTTCTTT
J: TRBJ2-3; D: NA; size: NA; V: TRBV2; CDR3: CASISGLGTDTQYF; DNA: TGTGCCAGCATATCGGGTCTGGGCACAGATACGCAGTATTTT
J: TRBJ2-7; D: NA; size: NA; V: TRBV12-5; CDR3: CASGSLRGEQYF; DNA: TGTGCTAGTGGTTCCCTCAGGGGCGAGCAGTACTTC
J: TRBJ1-2; D: NA; size: NA; V: TRBV5-6; CDR3: CASSLVYGTSYGYTF; DNA: TGTGCCAGCAGCTTGGTTTACGGGACTAGCTATGGCTACACCTTC